The 14 T cell receptor beta chains presented below share a single source sample, sequenced in a study of T-cell reconstitution after alpha-beta-depleted transplantation in children. Unique molecular identifiers were incorporated when the TCRbeta library was constructed. TCRdb ran MiXCR on the PCR reads and lists one entry per CDR3 protein. The sample holds some 490,000 distinct CDR3 sequences, approximately 13% seen once. Material: PBMCs from the stem cell graft donor, obtained from the stem cell graft. These receptor sequences come from a human donor who donated a stem cell graft to a child with combined immunodeficiency.

V usage is TRBV7-9 and J usage is TRBJ1-2, with D uncertain. Trimming took 5 bases from V and 8 from J, leaving 15 bases between them. The CDR3 length is 13 residues. Germline V gives CDR1 SEHNR, CDR2 FQNEAQ (reference sequence). CDR3 bases: TGTGCCAGCAGCAGAGGTTCATTGGGGGGCTACACCTTC. This encodes CASSRGSLGGYTF.

This sequence joins TRBV7-6 and TRBJ2-2, with 12 bases lining up with TRBD2. The germline gives CDR1 SGHVS, CDR2 FNYEAQ. V lost 5 bases and J lost 5; bases outside the gene matches: 15. The CDR3 totals 19 residues. The CDR3 bases are TGTGCCAGCAGCCCATCCCCCTTTAGACTAGCGGGAGTTACCGGGGAGCTGTTTTTT. It codes for CASSPSPFRLAGVTGELFF.

The rearrangement joins TRBV2 to TRBJ2-1; 9 nucleotides line up with TRBD1. The CDR3 totals 15 residues. Germline V gives CDR1 SNHLY, CDR2 FYNNEI. Unmatched junction bases numbered 5, after V lost 7 bases and J lost 1 base. This CDR3 reads CASTRDRVSYNEQFF. The CDR3 DNA reads TGTGCCAGCACCCGGGACAGGGTATCCTACAATGAGCAGTTCTTC. Full variable domain (outside the CDR3, taken from reference TRBV2 and TRBJ2-1): EPEVTQTPSHQVTQMGQEVILRCVPISNHLYFYWYRQILGQKVEFLVSFYNNEISEKSEIFDDQFSVERPDGSNFTLKIRSTKLEDSAMYFCASTRDRVSYNEQFFGPGTRLTVL.

On this clonotype itself: Possible read error: a much larger clone is one base away. No conserved phenylalanine or tryptophan ends this CDR3, so it is likely a read error. V usage is TRBV27 and J usage is TRBJ1-2; 8 bases fit TRBD1. The CDR3 runs 14 residues. Germline-derived CDR1 and CDR2 are MNHEY and SMNVEV (reference sequence). J lost 10 bases, V lost 6 bases, and 13 bases had no gene match. The CDR3 DNA reads as TGTGCCAGCAGCCGGACAGGGTTCTTAGTTGTCTACACCTCC. Translated: CASSRTGFLVVYTS.

This clonotype was detected many times. The J gene is TRBJ1-1, the V gene TRBV10-3; possible D gene TRBD1, 5 bases. Germline V gene sequence: CDR1 ENHRY, CDR2 SYGVKD. The V end lost 8 bases, the J end lost 3 bases, and 16 bases lay between the germline ends. This CDR3 contains 14 residues. The CDR3 sequence: CAIHPGRADTEAFF. The CDR3 nucleotides read TGTGCCATCCACCCGGGCAGGGCGGACACTGAAGCTTTCTTT.

This clonotype showed up just a few times. J is TRBJ2-2 and V is TRBV3-1; tentative D call: TRBD2 (5 bases). V lost 1 base and J lost 6, with 12 bases in between. The CDR3 length is 15 residues. Germline assignment: CDR1 LGHDT and CDR2 YNNKEL (reference sequence). CDR3 nucleotide sequence: TGTGCCAGCAGCCAAGGCCGGACTCTCTCCGGGGAGCTGTTTTTT. It specifies CASSQGRTLSGELFF.

This clonotype was observed at least ten times. The V gene is TRBV5-1, the J gene TRBJ2-7; 9 bases map to TRBD1. CDR1 is SGHRS, CDR2 YFSETQ, per germline. There are 14 residues in the CDR3. The V segment lost 4 bases and the J segment 2 bases; nucleotides outside the gene matches: 4. In DNA form, the CDR3 reads TGCGCCAGCAGCGCCGGACAGGGGCCCTACGAGCAGTACTTC. It yields the protein CASSAGQGPYEQYF.

The chain links TRBV3-1 to TRBJ2-7; TRBD1 might be the D (6 bases). The V end lost 2 bases, the J end lost 7 bases, and 15 bases lay between the germline ends. The CDR3 length is 14 residues. Germline CDR1 reads LGHDT; CDR2 reads YNNKEL (reference sequence). The CDR3 is CASSQLSTGLEQYF. The CDR3 bases are TGTGCCAGCAGCCAACTATCAACAGGGCTTGAGCAGTACTTC.

V usage is TRBV12-3 or TRBV12-4 and J usage is TRBJ1-6; D is unclear. V dropped 1 base and J dropped 10 bases, with 11 bases sitting between them. There are 14 residues in the CDR3. The CDR3, as DNA: TGTGCCAGCAGTTTAGAGGGCGGTGGATCACCCCTCCACTTT. This codes for CASSLEGGGSPLHF.

The rearrangement joins TRBV20-1 to TRBJ2-5; possibly TRBD2 for D (5 bases). Germline CDR1 DFQATT, CDR2 SNEGSKA (reference sequence). The CDR3 has 15 residues. With 3 bases removed from V and 2 bases from J, the gap between germline ends came to 16 bases. The DNA of the CDR3 is TGCAGTGCTAGTTTAGTGGGAGCGACTCAAGAGACCCAGTACTTC. Its protein is CSASLVGATQETQYF.

This clonotype was observed at least ten times. The chain uses TRBV12-3 or TRBV12-4 and TRBJ1-2, with 7 bases that match TRBD1. After removal of 4 bases from V and 7 bases from J, the junction contained 0 bases not matched to a gene. The CDR3 runs 11 residues. DNA of the CDR3: TGTGCCAGCAGTTCAGGGGGTGGCTACACCTTC. It translates to CASSSGGGYTF.

The sample holds a few counts of this clonotype. The chain combines TRBV2 with TRBJ2-7; D ambiguous. V was shortened by 4 bases and J by 0 bases, with 10 bases between the two germline ends. This CDR3 has 14 residues. Germline CDR1 reads SNHLY; CDR2 reads FYNNEI. The CDR3 sequence: CASSVGYSSYEQYF. The CDR3 coding sequence is TGTGCCAGCAGTGTGGGTTACAGCTCCTACGAGCAGTACTTC.

This clonotype was observed a handful of times. The CDR3 region has the DNA TGCGCCAGCAGCATGACTAGCTTTTCATTAGATACGCAGTATTTT. Translated, it gives CASSMTSFSLDTQYF. V gene TRBV5-1 combines with J gene TRBJ2-3; 7 bases are shared with TRBD2. Per germline, CDR1 SGHRS and CDR2 YFSETQ. Losses at the gene ends were 4 bases for V and 5 bases for J; bases not matched to a gene: 10. This CDR3 region has 15 residues. The full variable domain, completed using reference TRBV5-1 and TRBJ2-3, is KAGVTQTPRYLIKTRGQQVTLSCSPISGHRSVSWYQQTPGQGLQFLFEYFSETQRNKGNFPGRFSGRQFSNSRSEMNVSTLELGDSALYLCASSMTSFSLDTQYFGPGTRLTVL.

The genes are TRBV18 and TRBJ2-7, with D maybe TRBD1 (6 bases). The V and J ends lost 3 bases and 3 bases respectively, with 15 bases between them. Germline CDR1 and CDR2: KGHSH and LQKENI. The CDR3 is 15 residues long. CDR3 nucleotides: TGTGCCAGCTCACCCAGCTACAGGGTGTGCTACGAGCAGTACTTC. This translates into CASSPSYRVCYEQYF.